This note documents a single T cell receptor beta chain sequence. This record comes from a study of blood T cell repertoires in COVID-19. TCRdb keeps only in-frame clones here, not all; method: immunoSEQ multiplex PCR. Seen here are roughly 330,000 clones, about nine tenths observed once, and the top ten hold 10%. Trimming removed 1 base from V and 1 base from J, with 11 bases in between. This CDR3 has 15 amino acids. Per the germline V gene, CDR1 is SGDLS and CDR2 is YYNGEE. The rearrangement uses TRBV9 and TRBJ1-1; D unclear. The source of this sequence is a woman aged 18 to 35 who had recovered from COVID-19. The sequencing sample was made of PBMCs or T cells enriched from blood (not recorded which). The CDR3 sequence: CASSVSKDWNTEAFF. The DNA of the CDR3 is TGTGCCAGCAGCGTATCCAAGGACTGGAACACTGAAGCTTTCTTT. Supplemented by reference TRBV9 and TRBJ1-1, the full variable domain reads DSGVTQTPKHLITATGQRVTLRCSPRSGDLSVYWYQQSLDQGLQFLIQYYNGEERAKGNILERFSAQQFPDLHSELNLSSLELGDSALYFCASSVSKDWNTEAFFGQGTRLTVV.